These 9 T cell receptor beta chains share one sample of origin, sequenced in a study of post-analysis software for immune sequencing data. General study results and limits: Among a few TRBV segments more frequent in patients than controls were TRBV5-6, TRBV5-1 and TRBV20-1.

Antigens of these TCRs are unknown. TCR beta libraries were prepared from cDNA with unique molecular identifiers. MiXCR, applied by TCRdb to the PCR reads, yields one record per CDR3 protein. The data contain around 500,000 distinct CDR3 sequences, less than 40% of them singletons. Material for sequencing was blood. These receptors came from a girl aged 2 to 17 with multiple sclerosis.

The J gene is TRBJ2-7, the V gene TRBV7-9; 11 bases agree with TRBD1. V lost 4 bases and J lost 0; bases outside the gene matches: 2. CDR1 is SEHNR, CDR2 FQNEAQ, per germline (reference sequence). This CDR3 has 15 residues. The CDR3 region is CASSSGQGASYEQYF. CDR3 bases: TGTGCCAGCAGCTCCGGACAGGGGGCCTCCTACGAGCAGTACTTC.

In its sample, this clonotype was seen a few times. In nucleotides, the CDR3 is TGCGCCAGCAGCCAAGACAGTACAGGGAATAAGAACTATGGCTACACCTTC. This encodes CASSQDSTGNKNYGYTF. This chain links TRBV4-1 with TRBJ1-2; D may be TRBD1 (6 bases). CDR1 and CDR2 (germline): MGHRA, YSYEKL. The germline V and J ends were trimmed by 0 bases and 2 bases, with 16 bases remaining between them. This CDR3 comprises 17 residues.

The V gene is TRBV10-2, the J gene TRBJ1-1; D is ambiguous. CDR1 is WSHSY, CDR2 SAAADI, per germline. The CDR3 contains 12 residues. V shed 4 bases and J shed 5 bases, with 8 bases lying between them. CDR3 amino acids: CASSGPVTEAFF. The DNA of the CDR3 is TGCGCCAGCAGTGGGCCGGTAACTGAAGCTTTCTTT.

The V and J genes are TRBV7-9 and TRBJ1-1; a weak D match, TRBD1 (5 bases). CDR1 is SEHNR and CDR2 is FQNEAQ in the germline V gene (reference sequence). The germline V and J ends were trimmed by 3 bases and 5 bases, with 16 bases remaining between them. The CDR3 is made up of 15 amino acids. The CDR3 DNA follows: TGTGCCAGCAGCTTGAGCACCGGGGGGGGAACTGAAGCTTTCTTT. Encoded protein: CASSLSTGGGTEAFF.

Only a few counts were recorded for this clonotype. The V call is TRBV12-3 or TRBV12-4, the J call TRBJ2-7, with 8 bases matching TRBD2. The CDR3 contains 16 residues. J lost 3 bases, V lost 2 bases, and 9 bases had no gene match. The CDR3 DNA follows: TGTGCCAGCAGTTTAATGGGCGGGGGGCGAATCTACGAGCAGTACTTC. Amino acid sequence: CASSLMGGGRIYEQYF.

This chain uses TRBV20-1 with TRBJ2-4; perhaps TRBD2 as D (6 bases). This CDR3 spans 16 amino acids. Trimming removed 0 bases at V and 0 bases at J, with 12 bases between. Per germline, CDR1 DFQATT and CDR2 SNEGSKA (reference sequence). The CDR3 nucleotides read TGCAGTGCTAGAGATCCGGGGGTTATAGCCAAAAACATTCAGTACTTC. This gives the protein CSARDPGVIAKNIQYF.

The V call is TRBV20-1, the J call TRBJ1-1; D is perhaps TRBD1 (5 bases). The V and J ends lost 0 bases and 10 bases respectively, with 15 bases between them. This CDR3 region has 13 residues. CDR1 and CDR2 from the germline V gene are DFQATT and SNEGSKA (reference sequence). In DNA, the CDR3 is TGCAGTGCTAGAGATCCGTGGAGAAGGGGAGCTTTCTTT. This gives the protein CSARDPWRRGAFF.

As DNA, the CDR3 is TGCAGCGCCGGCGGAGACCAGCCCAATCAGCCCCAGCATTTT. Amino acid sequence: CSAGGDQPNQPQHF. J is TRBJ1-5 and V is TRBV29-1; D not certain. Between the trimmed V and J ends, which lost 7 bases and 3 bases, there was a span of 16 bases. CDR3 length equals 14 residues. CDR1 and CDR2 (germline): SQVTM, ANQGSEA.

The DNA of the CDR3 is TGTGCCAGCAGTCCCAGGCTGACGGATACGCAGTATTTT. Encoded protein: CASSPRLTDTQYF. The chain uses TRBV28 and TRBJ2-3, with no clear D. In germline, CDR1 is MDHEN, CDR2 SYDVKM. This CDR3 has 13 residues. The V end lost 5 bases, the J end lost 6 bases, and 12 bases lay between the germline ends.